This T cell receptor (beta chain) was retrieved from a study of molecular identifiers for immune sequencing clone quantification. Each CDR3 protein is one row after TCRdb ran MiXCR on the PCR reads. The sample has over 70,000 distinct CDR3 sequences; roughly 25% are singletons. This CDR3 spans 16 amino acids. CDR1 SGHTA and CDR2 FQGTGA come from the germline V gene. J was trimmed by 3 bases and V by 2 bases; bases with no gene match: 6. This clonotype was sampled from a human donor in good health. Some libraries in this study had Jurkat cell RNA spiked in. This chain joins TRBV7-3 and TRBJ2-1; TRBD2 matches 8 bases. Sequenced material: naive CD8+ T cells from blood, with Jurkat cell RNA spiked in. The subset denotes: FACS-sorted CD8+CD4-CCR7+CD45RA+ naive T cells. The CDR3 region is CASSLALGLDYNEQFF. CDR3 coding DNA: TGTGCCAGCAGCTTAGCGCTGGGACTAGACTACAATGAGCAGTTCTTC.